One and the same sample provided the 28 T cell receptor beta chains below, sequenced in a study of post-analysis software for immune sequencing data. Prepared libraries of TCR beta cDNA carried unique molecular identifiers. One entry per CDR3 protein results from TCRdb running MiXCR on the PCR reads. This table has 400,000 to 500,000 distinct CDR3 sequences, about 39% appearing once. Whole-study findings and limits: When patients were compared with controls, 4 or 5 TRBV segments were more frequent, TRBV5-6, TRBV5-1 and TRBV20-1 among them.

Their antigens remain unidentified. The sequenced material came from blood. These receptors were taken from a girl aged 2-10 years with multiple sclerosis.

The gene calls are TRBV10-3 and TRBJ2-1, with 12 bases matching TRBD1. V lost 6 bases, J lost 9 bases, and 6 bases stayed unmatched. The CDR3 length is 14 residues. CDR1 and CDR2 from the germline V gene are ENHRY and SYGVKD. CDR3 sequence reads: CAIRPGQGAIEQFF. Written as DNA, the CDR3 is TGTGCCATCAGGCCGGGACAGGGGGCTATTGAGCAGTTCTTC.

The chain has TRBV20-1 and TRBJ2-6; 10 bases match TRBD2. V was pared by 8 bases and J by 3 bases, with 13 bases of the junction left unmatched. This CDR3 has 17 amino acids. Germline loops: CDR1 DFQATT, CDR2 SNEGSKA (reference sequence). The CDR3 loop is CSFIAGGDPLGANVLTF. As DNA, the CDR3 is TGCAGTTTTATAGCGGGGGGAGACCCTCTTGGGGCCAACGTCCTGACTTTC.

Notes on this clonotype: The junction departs from germline at one end; a sequencing error may be responsible. The V call is TRBV28, the J call TRBJ2-3; 7 bases line up with TRBD2. CDR1 and CDR2 from the germline V gene are MDHEN and SYDVKM. This CDR3 contains 16 residues. The CDR3 region is CTSSLAGDRVVDTQYF. In DNA form, the CDR3 reads TGTACCAGCAGTTTGGCGGGGGATAGGGTAGTGGATACGCAGTATTTT.

This chain links TRBV7-9 with TRBJ2-5; D might be TRBD1 (6 bases). Between the trimmed V and J ends, which lost 1 base and 5 bases, there was a span of 11 bases. The CDR3 is 14 amino acids. Germline V CDR1 and CDR2: SEHNR, FQNEAQ (reference sequence). For the CDR3, the DNA is TGTGCCAGCAGCTTAGATGGGGGCACGGAGACCCAGTACTTC. This codes for CASSLDGGTETQYF.

The V call is TRBV20-1, the J call TRBJ2-7, with D possibly being TRBD2 (6 bases). Trimming took off 5 bases at V and 3 bases at J, with 20 bases between the two ends. Germline V CDR1 and CDR2: DFQATT, SNEGSKA (reference sequence). CDR3 length: 15 residues. The CDR3 nucleotides read TGCAGTGCTGGAGTCGGGAGCCAAGCGTTCTACGAGCAGTACTTC. It yields the protein CSAGVGSQAFYEQYF.

This clonotype was picked up a small number of times. V gene TRBV15 combines with J gene TRBJ2-1; 8 bases match TRBD2. The V and J ends lost 1 base and 4 bases, in that order; junction bases with no gene match: 12. Per the germline V gene, CDR1 is LNHNV and CDR2 is YYDKDF (reference sequence). The CDR3 loop spans 18 amino acids. CDR3 sequence (DNA): TGTGCCACCAGCAGAGCGGCCGCCCCGGGAGGGCCTTACAATGAGCAGTTCTTC. Encoded protein: CATSRAAAPGGPYNEQFF. The entire variable domain, with the rest obtained from reference TRBV15 and TRBJ2-1, is as follows: DAMVIQNPRYQVTQFGKPVTLSCSQTLNHNVMYWYQQKSSQAPKLLFHYYDKDFNNEADTPDNFQSRRPNTSFCFLDIRSPGLGDTAMYLCATSRAAAPGGPYNEQFFGPGTRLTVL.

The gene calls are TRBV7-3 and TRBJ1-1, with a possible D match to TRBD1 (5 bases). The CDR3 spans 15 residues. Germline CDR1 and CDR2: SGHTA and FQGTGA. Trimming pared 0 bases from V and 7 bases from J, leaving 15 bases between. DNA for the CDR3: TGTGCCAGCAGCTTAACAGGGGCCAGGGCGAATGAAGCTTTCTTT. Residues: CASSLTGARANEAFF.

Here the CDR3 DNA reads TGCGCCAGCAGCTTGGAGGGACAGGGGATAGGGGAGCAGTACTTC. The encoded protein is CASSLEGQGIGEQYF. The chain combines TRBV5-1 with TRBJ2-7; TRBD1 matches at 10 bases. The CDR3 covers 15 residues. Germline CDR1 reads SGHRS; CDR2 reads YFSETQ. V lost 0 bases and J lost 7; bases outside the gene matches: 7.

This chain uses TRBV4-3 with TRBJ2-1; TRBD2 aligns across 13 bases. This CDR3 has 20 residues. V lost 0 bases and J lost 4; bases outside the gene matches: 12. The germline gives CDR1 LGHNA, CDR2 YSLEER. Written as DNA, the CDR3 is TGCGCCAGCAGCCAAGATGCCAGCTCCTCACTAGCGGGAGGGTACAATGAGCAGTTCTTC. It is translated as CASSQDASSSLAGGYNEQFF.

This clonotype was observed at least ten times. The J gene is TRBJ2-3, the V gene TRBV7-2, with D possibly TRBD2 on 6 matching bases. The CDR3 is made up of 14 amino acids. Germline assignment: CDR1 SGHTA and CDR2 FQGNSA. V gave up 1 base and J gave up 3 bases, with 8 bases separating them. Written as DNA, the CDR3 is TGTGCCAGCAGCTTAGTTGGGGGGACAGATACGCAGTATTTT. It is translated as CASSLVGGTDTQYF.

CDR3 region: CSARDRANYGYTF. The CDR3 nucleotides read TGCAGTGCTAGAGACAGGGCTAACTATGGCTACACCTTC. The rearrangement uses TRBV20-1 and TRBJ1-2; the D gene is possibly TRBD1 (5 bases). This CDR3 comprises 13 residues. Between the trimmed V and J ends, which lost 0 bases and 0 bases, there was a span of 5 bases. CDR1 is DFQATT and CDR2 is SNEGSKA in the germline V gene (reference sequence).

The rearrangement uses TRBV5-1 and TRBJ2-5; 8 bases are shared with TRBD2. Germline values: CDR1 SGHRS, CDR2 YFSETQ. V lost 0 bases, J lost 1 base, and 2 bases stayed unmatched. The CDR3 contains 15 residues. The CDR3 nucleotides are TGCGCCAGCAGCTTGGGCGGGGGGCGCCAAGAGACCCAGTACTTC. Protein sequence: CASSLGGGRQETQYF.

Remarks on this clonotype: One end of the junction is discordant with germline, which a read error may explain. The chain links TRBV5-1 to TRBJ2-5; D perhaps matches TRBD1 (5 bases). Looked up from germline, CDR1 is SGHRS and CDR2 is YFSETQ. The CDR3 is made up of 14 amino acids. This CDR3 is CASSLGQPQETRYF. Here the CDR3 DNA reads TGCGCCAGCAGCTTGGGACAGCCACAAGAGACCCGGTACTTC.

This sequence joins TRBV24-1 and TRBJ1-5, with a weak D call TRBD1 (5 bases). Germline V lookup: CDR1 KGHDR, CDR2 SFDVKD. The CDR3 totals 14 residues. With 5 bases removed from V and 6 bases from J, the gap between germline ends came to 13 bases. CDR3 sequence reads: CATSGQGRCQPQHF. CDR3 nucleotide sequence: TGTGCCACCAGTGGGCAGGGCAGGTGTCAGCCCCAGCATTTT.

The V gene is TRBV28, the J gene TRBJ1-6, with 9 bases lining up with TRBD1. CDR3 length: 15 residues. From germline, CDR1 is MDHEN and CDR2 SYDVKM. Germline trimming cut 6 bases from V and 7 bases from J; bases unmatched to any gene: 7. The CDR3 sequence: CASSPPGTGNSPLHF. As DNA, the CDR3 is TGTGCCAGCAGCCCCCCCGGGACAGGGAATTCACCCCTCCACTTT.

The chain is built from TRBV12-5 and TRBJ2-7; 8 bases agree with TRBD2. The germline V gene encodes CDR1 LGHNT and CDR2 FRNRAP. Trimming removed 7 bases from V and 2 bases from J; junction bases left unmatched: 7. CDR3 length: 14 amino acids. CDR3 loop: CASDKRGKPYEQYF. For the CDR3, the DNA is TGTGCTAGTGATAAGCGGGGGAAGCCCTACGAGCAGTACTTC.

The genes are TRBV4-2 and TRBJ2-7, with D maybe TRBD1 (5 bases). The end of the DNA is better explained by TRBJ2-5, so the J call may be wrong. CDR3 size: 18 residues. CDR1 and CDR2 from the germline V gene are LGHNA and YNFKEQ. CDR3 amino acids: CASSPLIQEDSAHETQYF. The CDR3 nucleotides are TGTGCCAGCAGCCCACTCATTCAAGAAGACAGCGCGCATGAGACCCAGTACTTC.

Only a few counts were recorded for this clonotype. V usage is TRBV20-1 and J usage is TRBJ2-3; no reliable D call. CDR1 is DFQATT and CDR2 is SNEGSKA in the germline V gene (reference sequence). This CDR3 contains 12 residues. Trimming stripped 2 bases from V and 4 bases from J, with 7 bases between. The CDR3 spells CSARSFADTQYF. Written as DNA, the CDR3 is TGCAGTGCTAGATCCTTCGCAGATACGCAGTATTTT.

This chain joins TRBV14 and TRBJ2-3; the D gene is possibly TRBD2 (5 bases). V lost 0 bases, J lost 3 bases, and 10 bases lay in between. The CDR3 covers 15 residues. The V gene's germline CDR1 is SGHDN and CDR2 FVKESK. CDR3 sequence: CASSQDLGGTDTQYF. As DNA, the CDR3 is TGTGCCAGCAGCCAAGATCTAGGCGGGACAGATACGCAGTATTTT.

The V gene is TRBV7-2, the J gene TRBJ2-7; 8 bases match TRBD2. J was trimmed by 7 bases and V by 6 bases; bases with no gene match: 14. From germline, CDR1 is SGHTA and CDR2 FQGNSA. The CDR3 length is 15 residues. In nucleotides, the CDR3 is TGTGCCAGCAGGCCACCGGGACTAGGACCCCAAGAGCAGTACTTC. Its protein is CASRPPGLGPQEQYF.

The chain recombines TRBV28 with TRBJ2-1, with D perhaps given as TRBD1 or TRBD2 (5 bases each). Looked up from germline, CDR1 is MDHEN and CDR2 is SYDVKM. V was trimmed by 3 bases and J by 8 bases, leaving 17 bases between them. The CDR3 extends over 15 amino acids. The CDR3: CASSFSGPLYDEQFF. The DNA of the CDR3 is TGTGCCAGCAGTTTCTCGGGACCGCTTTACGATGAGCAGTTCTTC.

This chain links TRBV12-5 with TRBJ2-7; D remains unclear. This CDR3 comprises 12 residues. Germline values: CDR1 LGHNT, CDR2 FRNRAP. V was cut by 3 bases and J by 3 bases, with 6 bases left in between. This CDR3 reads CASGFIGYEQYF. CDR3 nucleotide sequence: TGTGCTAGTGGTTTCATTGGCTACGAGCAGTACTTC.

The DNA for the CDR3 is TGTGCCAGCAGCCCAGCGACTAGCGGGATGTTTATCAATGAGCAGTACTTC. This codes for CASSPATSGMFINEQYF. This chain connects TRBV7-9 to TRBJ2-7, with 11 bases aligning to TRBD2. The junction had 16 bases not matched to a gene; V was cut back by 5 bases and J by 7 bases. The germline CDR1 and CDR2 sequences are SEHNR and FQNEAQ (reference sequence). The CDR3 is 17 amino acids. The whole variable domain, filled in from reference TRBV7-9 and TRBJ2-7, reads DTGVSQNPRHKITKRGQNVTFRCDPISEHNRLYWYRQTLGQGPEFLTYFQNEAQLEKSRLLSDRFSAERPKGSFSTLEIQRTEQGDSAMYLCASSPATSGMFINEQYFGPGTRLTVT.

The rearrangement uses TRBV20-1 and TRBJ1-5, with 7 positions matching TRBD1. The CDR3 is 17 residues long. The ends lost 6 bases at V and 0 bases at J; junction bases unmatched: 14. CDR1 DFQATT and CDR2 SNEGSKA come from the germline V gene (reference sequence). The CDR3 region has the DNA TGCAGTGCATCGGGACAGAGGGGTTTCATTAGCAATCAGCCCCAGCATTTT. It specifies CSASGQRGFISNQPQHF.

This clonotype has only a few counts. Germline and junction disagree at one end, which may indicate a read error. The gene calls are TRBV7-2 and TRBJ1-5; TRBD1 agrees at 7 bases. Germline CDR1 and CDR2: SGHTA and FQGNSA. The CDR3 covers 16 residues. The CDR3 region is CASSLERGLGNQPQHF. The CDR3 DNA sequence: TGTGCCAGCAGCTTAGAAAGGGGGCTGGGCAATCAACCCCAGCATTTT.

As concerns this clonotype: One end of the junction fails to match germline, which may point to a read error. V usage is TRBV7-2 and J usage is TRBJ2-7, with D perhaps given as TRBD1 or TRBD2 (5 bases each). CDR1 and CDR2 from the germline V gene are SGHTA and FQGNSA. The CDR3 is made up of 17 amino acids. The CDR3 nucleotides are TGTGCCAGCACCTTAAGACCTGTGGGACGGCCAACCTACGAGCAGTACTTC. This codes for CASTLRPVGRPTYEQYF.

This chain uses TRBV5-1 with TRBJ1-2; the match to TRBD1 covers 12 bases. Germline loops: CDR1 SGHRS, CDR2 YFSETQ. The CDR3 totals 14 residues. Losses at the gene ends were 3 bases for V and 5 bases for J; bases not matched to a gene: 2. The CDR3 DNA reads TGCGCCAGCAGCTCGGGACAGGGGGCGTATGGCTACACCTTC. This sequence encodes CASSSGQGAYGYTF.

V is TRBV9 and J is TRBJ1-1; D gene ambiguous. The V gene lost 0 bases and the J gene lost 1 base, with 7 bases spanning the gap. CDR3 length: 14 amino acids. Germline assignment: CDR1 SGDLS and CDR2 YYNGEE. The CDR3 bases are TGTGCCAGCAGCGTAGGGGTACGGAACACTGAAGCTTTCTTT. This encodes CASSVGVRNTEAFF.